The 8 T cell receptor beta chains below come from one sample, sequenced in a study of T cell responses to AZD1222 COVID-19 vaccine. Clones were sequenced by immunoSEQ multiplex PCR, and TCRdb holds only the in-frame ones, with some missing. This table holds about 160,000 clones, 91% found once. The starting material was peripheral blood, obtained 28 days after the second AZD1222 dose. The source of these receptors is an adult who received the AZD1222 COVID-19 vaccine.

The rearrangement links TRBV7-9 to TRBJ1-1; D is perhaps TRBD1 (6 bases). The CDR3 extends over 13 amino acids. The V gene's germline CDR1 is SEHNR and CDR2 FQNEAQ (reference sequence). V was cut by 4 bases and J by 7 bases, with 13 bases left in between. CDR3 sequence (DNA): TGTGCCAGCAGCTCCCGGACAGAGGTTGAAGCTTTCTTT. Translation: CASSSRTEVEAFF.

The rearrangement joins TRBV18 to TRBJ1-3; 8 bases are a match to TRBD1. Trimming cost V 4 bases and J 4 bases; bases outside gene matches: 6. The length of the CDR3 is 15 residues. Germline CDR1 and CDR2: KGHSH and LQKENI. CDR3 loop: CASSHSQGDGNTIYF. The CDR3 coding sequence is TGTGCCAGCTCACACTCACAGGGGGACGGAAACACCATATATTTT.

Here the CDR3 DNA reads TGTGCCAGCAGTTCCGACAGACCCAAAAACATTCAGTACTTC. Translating it yields CASSSDRPKNIQYF. The chain recombines TRBV6-5 with TRBJ2-4; tentative D call: TRBD1 (5 bases). CDR1 is MNHEY, CDR2 SVGAGI, per germline. V lost 4 bases and J 2 bases, leaving 9 bases between the germline ends. The CDR3 extends over 14 amino acids.

The V and J genes are TRBV27 and TRBJ1-2; tentatively, D is TRBD1 (6 bases). From germline, CDR1 is MNHEY and CDR2 SMNVEV (reference sequence). Trimming stripped 3 bases from V and 1 base from J, with 12 bases between. The CDR3 has 15 residues. The chain's CDR3 is CASSFKGGVNYGYTF. CDR3 in DNA: TGTGCCAGCAGTTTCAAGGGGGGAGTTAACTATGGCTACACCTTC.

The genes are TRBV7-2 and TRBJ2-3; 8 nucleotides line up with TRBD2. This CDR3 is built from 19 residues. The germline V gene encodes CDR1 SGHTA and CDR2 FQGNSA. The V segment lost 5 bases and the J segment 4 bases; nucleotides outside the gene matches: 20. DNA of the CDR3: TGTGCCAGCAGCCTAGAGCCTCCGGGACGATTAGCGGGATCAGATACGCAGTATTTT. Translation gives CASSLEPPGRLAGSDTQYF.

The J gene is TRBJ2-2, the V gene TRBV4-2; D remains ambiguous. The V end lost 0 bases, the J end lost 7 bases, and 12 bases lay between the germline ends. The CDR3 is 15 residues long. The germline CDR1 and CDR2 sequences are LGHNA and YNFKEQ. CDR3 in DNA: TGTGCCAGCAGCCAAGAAAGGGTCGAGGACGGGGAGCTGTTTTTT. Its translation: CASSQERVEDGELFF.

This chain joins TRBV6-2 or TRBV6-3 and TRBJ2-2, with D possibly being TRBD2 (5 bases). Trimming took 3 bases from V and 5 from J, leaving 13 bases between them. The CDR3 runs 15 residues. Germline lookup yields CDR1 MNHEY and CDR2 SVGEGT. CDR3 sequence (DNA): TGTGCCAGCAGTTATAATGGCGGGCGGACCGGGGAGCTGTTTTTT. It is translated as CASSYNGGRTGELFF.

This chain joins TRBV7-9 and TRBJ1-3; 8 bases are a match to TRBD1. The germline CDR1 and CDR2 sequences are SEHNR and FQNEAQ (reference sequence). The ends lost 5 bases at V and 0 bases at J; junction bases unmatched: 9. The CDR3 has 17 amino acids. Here the CDR3 DNA reads TGTGCCAGCAGCGCGAGACAGGGGACCCGCTCTGGAAACACCATATATTTT. As protein: CASSARQGTRSGNTIYF.